The rows below give T cell receptor beta chains drawn from one sample of a study of shared clonotypes between healthy human individuals. Sequenced by immunoSEQ multiplex PCR; TCRdb stores in-frame clones only, minus some. Of some 690,000 clones in the sample, about 92% are singletons; the top ten hold 34%. Material: memory CD8+ T cells from PBMCs. The source of these receptors is a man younger than 35 in good health. Some clones in this sample may be carry-over from other donors' samples. Both conserved end residues are part of each CDR3. D genes are given only for firm matches. Size values are once, few and many counts, or a class for expanded clones, and some rows have none.

d_gene	j_gene	abundance	v_gene	CDR3nt	CDR3aa
.	TRBJ1-1	.	TRBV27	TGTGCCAGCAGTTCCCGATTTGTTACTGAAGCTTTCTTT	CASSSRFVTEAFF
TRBD2	TRBJ2-5	.	TRBV15	TGTGCCACCAGCAGACTAGTGGGACTAGCGGAAGAGACCCAGTACTTC	CATSRLVGLAEETQYF
.	TRBJ2-3	.	TRBV5-1	TGCGCCAGCTACTCTAGGGCACGCCTTGAAGGGAGCACAGATACGCAGTATTTT	CASYSRARLEGSTDTQYF
TRBD2	TRBJ2-1	.	TRBV27	TGTGCCAGCAGTTCCCCCACCGTAGCGGGAAGCTACAATGAGCAGTTCTTC	CASSSPTVAGSYNEQFF
TRBD1	TRBJ2-5	.	TRBV5-4	TGTGCCAGCAGCCCGACAGGGGACGAGACCCAGTACTTC	CASSPTGDETQYF
TRBD2	TRBJ2-1	once	TRBV30	TGTGCCTGGAGTGTCCTAGCGGGAAATGAGCAGTTCTTC	CAWSVLAGNEQFF
.	TRBJ1-1	few	TRBV6-5	TGTGCCAGCAGTATCGGACAGAACACTGAAGCTTTCTTT	CASSIGQNTEAFF
.	TRBJ1-5	.	TRBV15	TGTGCCACCAGCAGAGATGATACCCGAGCGGATCAGCCCCAGCATTTT	CATSRDDTRADQPQHF
.	TRBJ2-3	.	TRBV5-6	TGTGCCAGCAGCCTGGCGGTAGCTACAGATACGCAGTATTTT	CASSLAVATDTQYF
.	TRBJ1-4	.	TRBV7-2	TGTGCCAGCAGCTTTTTTCGGCACGGGGTCGGAGAAAAACTGTTTTTT	CASSFFRHGVGEKLFF
TRBD1	TRBJ2-5	.	TRBV9	TGTGCCAGCAGCGTAGATGGACAGGGGGCCGAGACCCAGTACTTC	CASSVDGQGAETQYF
.	TRBJ2-2	.	TRBV9	TGTGCCAGCAGCGTAGGCGGGAACCCCACCGGGGAGCTGTTTTTT	CASSVGGNPTGELFF
.	TRBJ1-1	.	TRBV6-1	TGTGCCAGCATATCAGGGTTGGACCCGAACACTGAAGCTTTCTTT	CASISGLDPNTEAFF
TRBD1	TRBJ1-1	.	TRBV7-6	TGTGCCAGCAGCTTAGGGGACAGGGGAGGCACTGAAGCTTTCTTT	CASSLGDRGGTEAFF
.	TRBJ2-3	.	TRBV28	TGTGCCAGCAGTTCACTCCTGGGCGTGCTCGGCACAGATACGCAGTATTTT	CASSSLLGVLGTDTQYF
.	TRBJ2-6	.	TRBV19	TGTGCCAGCGGGACTGGTTCATTCTCTGGGGCCAACGTCCTGACTTTC	CASGTGSFSGANVLTF
TRBD1	TRBJ1-2	.	TRBV7-2	TGTGCCAGCAGCCCTAAAACAGGGGACTTCAGACATGGCTACACCTTC	CASSPKTGDFRHGYTF
TRBD1	TRBJ2-7	.	TRBV6-5	TGTGCCAGCAGTTTGGGACAGGCCCTATACTACGAGCAGTACTTC	CASSLGQALYYEQYF
.	TRBJ2-1	.	TRBV27	TGTGCCAGCAGTTTTCGAGGAGGTAACAACAATGAGCAGTTCTTC	CASSFRGGNNNEQFF
.	TRBJ2-6	.	TRBV7-9	TGTGCCGGTAGGGCCCTCTCTGGGGCCAACGTCCTGACTTTC	CAGRALSGANVLTF
TRBD1	TRBJ1-5	.	TRBV15	TGTGCCACCAGCTTCGACAGGGGAGGTTTGCAGCCCCAGCATTTT	CATSFDRGGLQPQHF
.	TRBJ2-1	.	TRBV19	TGTGCCAGTAGTGATACAGGGTACAATGAGCAGTTCTTC	CASSDTGYNEQFF
.	TRBJ2-7	.	TRBV10-3	TGTGCCATCAGTGAGTCGCGAGGGACCCTGGATCACGAGCAGTACTTC	CAISESRGTLDHEQYF
.	TRBJ2-5	.	TRBV10-3	TGTGCCATCAGTGAGTCTGGTGGAGAGACCCAGTACTTC	CAISESGGETQYF
.	TRBJ2-1	.	TRBV4-1	TGCGCCAGCAGCCAAGTCAACCAACTAGCATACAATGAGCAGTTCTTC	CASSQVNQLAYNEQFF
TRBD1	TRBJ1-2	.	TRBV4-3	TGCGCCAGCAGCCAAGACGCAGGGGGAACCTTCTATGGCTACACCTTC	CASSQDAGGTFYGYTF
.	TRBJ2-1	once	TRBV7-9	TGTGCCAGCAGCCCGACTTTGAATGAGCAGTTCTTC	CASSPTLNEQFF
.	TRBJ2-6	.	TRBV27	TGTGCCAGCAGCCCAAGGGGAGGCGGGGCCAACGTCCTGACTTTC	CASSPRGGGANVLTF
.	TRBJ1-4	.	TRBV6-6	TGTGCCAGCAGTTCACTGCCGGGGGCGAATAATGAAAAACTGTTTTTT	CASSSLPGANNEKLFF
.	TRBJ2-7	once	TRBV28	TGTGCCAGCAGTTCTACCCCAGGGGCCCCGTCCTACGAGCAGTACTTC	CASSSTPGAPSYEQYF
TRBD2	TRBJ2-7	once	TRBV6-5	TGTGCCAGCAGTTACTCAGGAGGGACTACAGCCTGGGAGCAGTACTTC	CASSYSGGTTAWEQYF
.	TRBJ2-7	.	TRBV14	TGTGCCAGCAGCCAAGATTTTAGGATCGACGAGCAGTACTTC	CASSQDFRIDEQYF
.	TRBJ1-2	.	TRBV5-6	TGTGCCAGCAGCTTGGCTAGAGGCTTGAACTATGGCTACACCTTC	CASSLARGLNYGYTF
.	TRBJ2-3	.	TRBV5-1	TGCGCCAGCAGCCAAAAACGGGACATCACAGATACGCAGTATTTT	CASSQKRDITDTQYF
TRBD1	TRBJ1-2	.	TRBV30	TGTGCCTGGAGAGGACAGGGTAACTATGGCTACACCTTC	CAWRGQGNYGYTF
TRBD2	TRBJ2-1	few	TRBV13	TGTGCCACCTCGGGACTAGTAGCCTACAATGAGCAGTTCTTC	CATSGLVAYNEQFF
.	TRBJ1-5	.	TRBV28	TGTGCCAGCAGTTTAGGGACATTTAGCAATCAGCCCCAGCATTTT	CASSLGTFSNQPQHF
.	TRBJ1-3	.	TRBV7-2	TGTGCCAGCATCCAAGGGGGGAGTGGAAACACCATATATTTT	CASIQGGSGNTIYF
.	TRBJ1-5	many	TRBV19	TGTGCCAGTAGTATTCGCCCGGGACGGGAAAACAATCAGCCCCAGCATTTT	CASSIRPGRENNQPQHF
.	TRBJ2-7	.	TRBV9	TGTGCCAGCAGCGTAGACCGAGGGAACTACGAGCAGTACTTC	CASSVDRGNYEQYF
.	TRBJ1-1	few	TRBV9	TGTGCCAGCAGCCGAGGGGGTGACCCTGAAGCTTTCTTT	CASSRGGDPEAFF
TRBD1	TRBJ2-5	.	TRBV5-5	TGTGCCAGCAGCTTGGTAAGGACAGGGCAAGAGACCCAGTACTTC	CASSLVRTGQETQYF
.	TRBJ2-7	.	TRBV7-9	TGTGCCAGCAGCTTAGGCTTGGGAGGGGGCTTGAACGAGCAGTACTTC	CASSLGLGGGLNEQYF
.	TRBJ2-7	few	TRBV27	TGTGCCAGCAGTTATATCCGGGGCGACGAGCAGTACTTC	CASSYIRGDEQYF
TRBD2	TRBJ2-5	.	TRBV7-9	TGTCGAAGCGGGAACCAAGAGACCCAGTACTTC	CRSGNQETQYF
TRBD2	TRBJ2-7	once	TRBV28	TGTGCCAGCAGTCCGGGACTAGCGGGAGGGAGCGGCTACGAGCAGTACTTC	CASSPGLAGGSGYEQYF
TRBD2	TRBJ2-5	.	TRBV5-4	TGTGCCAGCAGCTACACTAGCGGGATGGAAGAGACCCAGTACTTC	CASSYTSGMEETQYF
TRBD1	TRBJ2-5	.	TRBV9	TGTGCCAGCAGCGTCGGGACAGGCCAAGAGACCCAGTACTTC	CASSVGTGQETQYF
.	TRBJ1-1	.	TRBV4-3	TGCGCCAGCAGCCAATACCCGAGTCGCGCTGAAGCTTTCTTT	CASSQYPSRAEAFF
.	TRBJ2-7	.	TRBV15	TGTGCCACCAGCAGAGACCACAGGGTGGCCAACGAGCAGTACTTC	CATSRDHRVANEQYF
.	TRBJ2-1	.	TRBV30	TGTGCCTGGAGTTTGGGGGGTAGGAATGAGCAGTTCTTC	CAWSLGGRNEQFF
TRBD2	TRBJ2-7	.	TRBV2	TGTGCCAGCACCGGGACTAGCGGAGTCAAGCAGTACTTC	CASTGTSGVKQYF
.	TRBJ2-7	.	TRBV16	TGTGCCAGCAGCCATAGGGACTACGAGCAGTACTTC	CASSHRDYEQYF
.	TRBJ1-2	once	TRBV27	TGTGCCAGCAGTCCAGGGCTTCGGGGCGGATATGGCTACACCTTC	CASSPGLRGGYGYTF
TRBD2	TRBJ2-3	.	TRBV23-1	TGCGCCAGCAGTCAGGTAGCTAGCGGGGTAACAGATACGCAGTATTTT	CASSQVASGVTDTQYF
.	TRBJ2-2	.	TRBV27	TGTGCCAGCACCGGTTTTGTGGGTAAGGCAGAGAACACCGGGGAGCTGTTTTTT	CASTGFVGKAENTGELFF
.	TRBJ2-1	.	TRBV13	TGTGCCAGCAGCTTCGGGGCTCCCAATGAGCAGTTCTTC	CASSFGAPNEQFF
.	TRBJ2-7	.	TRBV2	TGTGCCAGCAGAGCCTGGGATGGGGACGAGCAGTACTTC	CASRAWDGDEQYF